The source of this TCR beta chain is a study of metastatic and nonmetastatic thyroid tumors. Study as a whole: Repertoires from malignant and benign thyroid patients were compared across blood and tumor or nodule tissue.

The V end was cut by 7 bases, the J end by 2 bases, with 9 bases between. The CDR3 is 13 residues long. Germline CDR1 is SNHLY and CDR2 is FYNNEI. TCRdb ran MiXCR on the PCR reads. The repertoire holds approximately 74,000 clones, with over 12% as singletons. Prior to thyroid surgery, none of the patients had received any treatment. Many counts were recorded for this clone. This TCR was recovered from a male donor with papillary thyroid cancer or a benign thyroid nodule (not recorded which). Some clones in this sample may be carry-over from other donors' samples. Sequences were obtained from blood. The V gene is TRBV2, the J gene TRBJ2-1; D may be TRBD2 (6 bases). CDR3 in amino acids: CASTRGAYNEQFF. The DNA of the CDR3 is TGTGCCAGCACTCGCGGGGCCTACAATGAGCAGTTCTTC. Supplemented by reference TRBV2 and TRBJ2-1, the full variable domain reads EPEVTQTPSHQVTQMGQEVILRCVPISNHLYFYWYRQILGQKVEFLVSFYNNEISEKSEIFDDQFSVERPDGSNFTLKIRSTKLEDSAMYFCASTRGAYNEQFFGPGTRLTVL.